This passage covers 24 T cell receptor beta chains from one sample sequenced in a study of blood T cells in healthy people across ages. A J-beta primer mix and a sample-barcoded 5' primer were used in a second PCR of roughly 6 to 12 cycles. Each CDR3 protein gets one entry after TCRdb re-called the 5' RACE reads with MiXCR. The sample lists 600,000 to 1,000,000 distinct CDR3 sequences, 58% seen once, with approximately 21% in the top ten. Material for sequencing was blood. Every receptor here comes from a man aged 30-40 years in good health.

The V call is TRBV5-1, the J call TRBJ1-1, with D possibly matching TRBD1 (6 bases). Trimming took off 0 bases at V and 2 bases at J, with 14 bases between the two ends. Germline lookup yields CDR1 SGHRS and CDR2 YFSETQ. The CDR3 is 16 residues long. This CDR3 is CASSLEAGTPNTEAFF. DNA of the CDR3: TGCGCCAGCAGCTTGGAGGCCGGGACACCAAACACTGAAGCTTTCTTT. The full variable domain, completed using reference TRBV5-1 and TRBJ1-1, is KAGVTQTPRYLIKTRGQQVTLSCSPISGHRSVSWYQQTPGQGLQFLFEYFSETQRNKGNFPGRFSGRQFSNSRSEMNVSTLELGDSALYLCASSLEAGTPNTEAFFGQGTRLTVV.

This clonotype has only one observation. V gene TRBV6-6 combines with J gene TRBJ2-4, with 9 bases that match TRBD2. In germline, CDR1 is MNHNY, CDR2 SVGAGI (reference sequence). V shed 9 bases, J shed 1 base, and the junction held 4 bases outside the gene matches. The CDR3 loop spans 14 amino acids. Here the CDR3 reads CASAGTSAKNIQYF. In DNA, the CDR3 is TGTGCCAGTGCCGGGACTAGCGCCAAAAACATTCAGTACTTC.

The chain combines TRBV9 with TRBJ2-7; 7 bases fit TRBD1. V shed 2 bases, J shed 2 bases, and the junction held 7 bases outside the gene matches. CDR1 is SGDLS, CDR2 YYNGEE, per germline. The CDR3 consists of 15 residues. The CDR3 nucleotides read TGTGCCAGCAGCGTCAAGACAGGGCAGGCCTACGAGCAGTACTTC. This codes for CASSVKTGQAYEQYF.

The chain is built from TRBV7-8 and TRBJ2-1; no clear D. The J call is in doubt because the DNA end fits TRBJ2-7 better. This CDR3 is built from 13 residues. From germline, CDR1 is SGHVS and CDR2 FQNEAQ. The CDR3 nucleotides read TGTGCCAGCAGTCGGGCAACATACAATGAGCAGTACTTC. Translation: CASSRATYNEQYF.

The table lists this clonotype with a few counts. The chain couples TRBV28 to TRBJ1-2, with D hard to call. Looked up from germline, CDR1 is MDHEN and CDR2 is SYDVKM. Deletions cut 7 bases from V and 2 bases from J, with 20 bases between. The CDR3 length is 16 residues. As DNA, the CDR3 is TGTGCCAGCACCGTCAGTAAAGGGCTAAGGAACTATGGCTACACCTTC. Translating gives CASTVSKGLRNYGYTF.

J is TRBJ1-2 and V is TRBV20-1; D is uncertain. Per the germline V gene, CDR1 is DFQATT and CDR2 is SNEGSKA (reference sequence). V gave up 6 bases and J gave up 1 base, with 12 bases separating them. CDR3 length: 13 amino acids. CDR3 protein: CSALVRSNYGYTF. CDR3 sequence (DNA): TGCAGTGCCCTTGTTCGGAGTAACTATGGCTACACCTTC.

The V call is TRBV7-2, the J call TRBJ1-2; D gene unclear. Per germline, CDR1 SGHTA and CDR2 FQGNSA. The V end lost 5 bases, the J end lost 8 bases, and 21 bases lay between the germline ends. This CDR3 comprises 15 residues. CDR3 DNA: TGTGCCAGCAGCACTGTGATTATGGCCACCAGGGGCTACACCTTC. Translating it yields CASSTVIMATRGYTF. The variable domain in full, completed from reference TRBV7-2 and TRBJ1-2, reads GAGVSQSPSNKVTEKGKDVELRCDPISGHTALYWYRQSLGQGLEFLIYFQGNSAPDKSGLPSDRFSAERTGGSVSTLTIQRTQQEDSAVYLCASSTVIMATRGYTFGSGTRLTVV.

The V and J genes are TRBV20-1 and TRBJ2-3; D not certain. The CDR3 loop spans 11 amino acids. Looked up from germline, CDR1 is DFQATT and CDR2 is SNEGSKA (reference sequence). Trimming shortened V by 4 bases and J by 4 bases, and 6 bases separated the two germline ends. The CDR3 sequence is CSAMGADTQYF. The CDR3 coding sequence is TGCAGTGCTATGGGTGCAGATACGCAGTATTTT.

The chain has TRBV2 and TRBJ1-2, with 9 bases matching TRBD1. The CDR3 spans 15 residues. The germline gives CDR1 SNHLY, CDR2 FYNNEI. The trim removed 6 bases at V and 8 bases at J, leaving 13 bases unmatched. The CDR3 protein is CASSPQTGGLQGYTF. The CDR3, as DNA: TGTGCCAGCAGCCCTCAGACAGGGGGGTTGCAAGGCTACACCTTC.

The CDR3 DNA reads as TGTGCCAGCCCAAATTCACCCCTCCACTTT. Amino acid sequence: CASPNSPLHF. The rearrangement joins TRBV6-7 to TRBJ1-6; D not resolved. TRBV6-7 is an ORF, and what it does is uncertain. This CDR3 contains 10 residues. V lost 8 bases to trimming and J lost 7 bases, with 3 bases between them.

J is TRBJ2-4 and V is TRBV29-1, with D possibly TRBD2 on 5 matching bases. The closer fit of TRBJ2-7 to the DNA end suggests the J call may be wrong. The CDR3 has 12 residues. The germline V gene encodes CDR1 SQVTM and CDR2 ANQGSEA. CDR3: CSVQDGAYEQYF. The CDR3 DNA follows: TGCAGCGTCCAAGACGGGGCCTACGAGCAGTACTTC.

This clonotype was seen a few times. The V and J genes are TRBV7-2 and TRBJ2-1, with 7 bases matching TRBD2. Trimming cost V 3 bases and J 5 bases; bases outside gene matches: 10. The CDR3 covers 16 residues. Germline V CDR1 and CDR2: SGHTA, FQGNSA. The CDR3 protein is CASSLGTQRGHNEQFF. The CDR3 DNA follows: TGTGCCAGCAGCTTGGGGACCCAGCGGGGACACAATGAGCAGTTCTTC.

The chain has TRBV4-3 and TRBJ2-7; 15 bases fit TRBD2. The ends lost 4 bases at V and 7 bases at J; junction bases unmatched: 8. Germline assignment: CDR1 LGHNA and CDR2 YSLEER. CDR3 length equals 16 residues. CDR3 DNA: TGCGCCAGCAGCCCTGGACTAGCGGGAGGGCCGAGGGAGCAGTACTTC. Protein sequence: CASSPGLAGGPREQYF.

The chain joins TRBV4-3 to TRBJ1-2; tentative D call: TRBD1 (5 bases). The germline V gene encodes CDR1 LGHNA and CDR2 YSLEER. This CDR3 is built from 16 residues. With 0 bases removed from V and 0 bases from J, the gap between germline ends came to 11 bases. CDR3 DNA: TGCGCCAGCAGCCAAGATCTCGGGGGTACTAACTATGGCTACACCTTC. Amino acids: CASSQDLGGTNYGYTF.

V usage is TRBV20-1 and J usage is TRBJ2-7; tentatively, D is TRBD2 (5 bases). The CDR3 contains 13 residues. Germline V CDR1 and CDR2: DFQATT, SNEGSKA (reference sequence). The V end was cut by 2 bases, the J end by 3 bases, with 11 bases between. This CDR3 reads CSARIRGNYEQYF. The CDR3 DNA reads TGCAGTGCTAGAATTCGGGGAAACTACGAGCAGTACTTC.

This chain links TRBV12-3 or TRBV12-4 with TRBJ2-4, with D perhaps matching TRBD2 (6 bases). The J call is doubtful: the DNA matches TRBJ2-7 better. The CDR3 has 14 amino acids. CDR3 in amino acids: CASSSFPAGHEQYF. The CDR3 nucleotides read TGTGCCAGCAGTTCGTTCCCCGCGGGACACGAGCAGTACTTC.

CDR3 region: CASSLPSWDYNEQFF. The CDR3 DNA reads as TGTGCCAGCAGCTTGCCTAGCTGGGACTACAATGAGCAGTTCTTC. V usage is TRBV5-4 and J usage is TRBJ2-1; tentative D call: TRBD2 (5 bases). The CDR3 is 15 residues long. Germline V CDR1 and CDR2: SGHNT, YYREEE (reference sequence). V lost 1 base to trimming and J lost 3 bases, with 11 bases between them.

The chain joins TRBV7-8 to TRBJ2-1, with no clear D. The CDR3 spans 13 residues. Germline CDR1 is SGHVS and CDR2 is FQNEAQ. V shed 6 bases and J shed 10 bases, with 16 bases lying between them. The CDR3 nucleotides read TGTGCCAGCAGTTTAAACTATCGGGCCGAGCAGTTCTTC. Encoded protein: CASSLNYRAEQFF.

V gene TRBV12-3 or TRBV12-4 combines with J gene TRBJ2-1; D ambiguous. CDR3 length equals 14 residues. The germline V and J ends were trimmed by 5 bases and 9 bases, with 17 bases remaining between them. The CDR3 loop reads CASSPQLRSAEQFF. The CDR3 bases are TGTGCCAGCAGTCCTCAGCTCCGGTCCGCTGAGCAGTTCTTC.

This clonotype has more than one count but fewer than ten. V is TRBV7-2 and J is TRBJ2-7; D is unclear. The length of the CDR3 is 13 residues. The germline CDR1 and CDR2 sequences are SGHTA and FQGNSA. V was clipped by 1 base and J by 3 bases, with 7 bases between them. Here the CDR3 reads CASSLEVYYEQYF. As DNA, the CDR3 is TGTGCCAGCAGCTTAGAGGTTTACTACGAGCAGTACTTC.

This clonotype was observed a few times. CDR3 coding DNA: TGTGCCAGCAGCCAAGATACAGGGTTGGGGACAGATGGCTACACCTTC. Its translation is CASSQDTGLGTDGYTF. This chain connects TRBV4-2 to TRBJ1-2; 7 nucleotides line up with TRBD1. V lost 0 bases to trimming and J lost 6 bases; unmatched junction nucleotides: 10. Germline assignment: CDR1 LGHNA and CDR2 YNFKEQ. This CDR3 comprises 16 residues.

The gene calls are TRBV29-1 and TRBJ2-5, with D tentatively TRBD1 (7 bases). In germline, CDR1 is SQVTM, CDR2 ANQGSEA. Trimming left V 2 bases short and J 11 bases short, with 18 bases between. The CDR3 is 13 amino acids. In DNA, the CDR3 is TGCAGCGTTGAAAAACAGGGGCCGGGGGAGCAGTACTTC. It codes for CSVEKQGPGEQYF.

The V call is TRBV7-2, the J call TRBJ2-5, with D possibly being TRBD2 (5 bases). The CDR3 totals 14 residues. The germline V and J ends were trimmed by 5 bases and 5 bases, with 15 bases remaining between them. The germline V gene has CDR1 SGHTA and CDR2 FQGNSA. CDR3 loop: CASSPVSRGETQYF. Here the CDR3 DNA reads TGTGCCAGCAGCCCAGTATCCCGCGGGGAGACCCAGTACTTC.

This clonotype has more than one count but fewer than ten. This sequence joins TRBV6-5 and TRBJ2-3; 13 positions match TRBD2. Per the germline V gene, CDR1 is MNHEY and CDR2 is SVGAGI. Trimming cost V 0 bases and J 8 bases; bases outside gene matches: 5. The CDR3 runs to 16 residues. DNA of the CDR3: TGTGCCAGCAGTTACTCCCGGACTAGCGGGAGTGCTACGCAGTATTTT. Translating it yields CASSYSRTSGSATQYF.